The 27 T cell receptor beta chains presented below share a single source sample, sequenced in a study of blood T cell repertoires in COVID-19. Assay used: immunoSEQ multiplex PCR; TCRdb lists only in-frame clones, some missing. The sample lists 200,000 to 300,000 clones, 88% occurring once. Sequenced material: peripheral blood. All receptors derive from a man aged 55 to 69 who had recovered from COVID-19.

The chain recombines TRBV4-1 with TRBJ1-4, with 11 bases fitting TRBD1. Germline V gene lookup returns CDR1 MGHRA and CDR2 YSYEKL. The V segment lost 6 bases and the J segment 7 bases; nucleotides outside the gene matches: 13. The CDR3 totals 17 residues. CDR3 DNA: TGCGCCAGCAGTCCCGGACAGGGGGCGGGGGGGAGTGAAAAACTGTTTTTT. It codes for CASSPGQGAGGSEKLFF.

V is TRBV2 and J is TRBJ1-5, with D perhaps TRBD1 (5 bases). CDR1 and CDR2 (germline): SNHLY, FYNNEI. The CDR3 covers 15 residues. V was shortened by 6 bases and J by 0 bases, with 12 bases between the two germline ends. The CDR3 here is CASRNGGVSNQPQHF. The CDR3 DNA is TGTGCCAGCAGGAATGGGGGGGTTAGCAATCAGCCCCAGCATTTT.

J is TRBJ1-6 and V is TRBV10-3, with a tentative D call TRBD1 (6 bases). The V gene lost 4 bases and the J gene lost 3 bases, with 10 bases spanning the gap. The CDR3 runs 15 residues. Germline values: CDR1 ENHRY, CDR2 SYGVKD. As DNA, the CDR3 is TGTGCCATCAGTGCGGACAGCGTCTATAATTCACCCCTCCACTTT. Protein: CAISADSVYNSPLHF.

The chain links TRBV9 to TRBJ2-7; D gene unclear. The CDR3 has 13 amino acids. CDR1 and CDR2 from the germline V gene are SGDLS and YYNGEE. V lost 4 bases, J lost 0 bases, and 8 bases lay in between. As DNA, the CDR3 is TGTGCCAGCAGCCCCCCGAGCTCCTACGAGCAGTACTTC. Protein: CASSPPSSYEQYF.

Here the CDR3 reads CAIREGLADNEQFF. In nucleotides, the CDR3 is TGTGCCATCAGGGAGGGACTAGCGGACAATGAGCAGTTCTTC. The chain has TRBV10-3 and TRBJ2-1; 11 bases match TRBD2. The germline V gene has CDR1 ENHRY and CDR2 SYGVKD. The CDR3 covers 14 residues. After removal of 6 bases from V and 5 bases from J, the junction contained 3 bases not matched to a gene.

This rearrangement joins TRBV9 to TRBJ2-7; TRBD1 matches 9 bases. In germline, CDR1 is SGDLS, CDR2 YYNGEE. The CDR3 totals 12 residues. V shed 2 bases and J 6 bases; nucleotides not matched to a gene: 0. The CDR3 loop reads CASSVGQGEQYF. Here the CDR3 DNA reads TGTGCCAGCAGCGTGGGACAGGGCGAGCAGTACTTC. The full variable domain, rest sourced from reference TRBV9 and TRBJ2-7, is DSGVTQTPKHLITATGQRVTLRCSPRSGDLSVYWYQQSLDQGLQFLIQYYNGEERAKGNILERFSAQQFPDLHSELNLSSLELGDSALYFCASSVGQGEQYFGPGTRLTVT.

J is TRBJ1-3 and V is TRBV10-1; a possible D gene is TRBD1 (5 bases). The CDR3 covers 16 residues. Trimming removed 3 bases from V and 1 base from J, with 13 bases in between. Looked up from germline, CDR1 is WNHNN and CDR2 is SYGVQD (reference sequence). This CDR3 reads CASSDNRRGSGNTIYF. The CDR3 nucleotides read TGCGCCAGCAGTGACAACCGAAGGGGATCTGGAAACACCATATATTTT.

The CDR3 region is CASTWTASNEKLFF. In DNA form, the CDR3 reads TGTGCCAGCACTTGGACAGCCTCTAATGAAAAACTGTTTTTT. The chain carries TRBV25-1 and TRBJ1-4, with D maybe TRBD1 (6 bases). This CDR3 comprises 14 residues. Germline V gene lookup returns CDR1 MGHDK and CDR2 SYGVNS. V was trimmed by 7 bases and J by 3 bases, leaving 12 bases between them. Looking up the rest from reference TRBV25-1 and TRBJ1-4 gives the full variable domain: EADIYQTPRYLVIGTGKKITLECSQTMGHDKMYWYQQDPGMELHLIHYSYGVNSTEKGDLSSESTVSRIRTEHFPLTLESARPSHTSQYLCASTWTASNEKLFFGSGTQLSVL.

By share of the sample, this clone is medium-sized. The chain couples TRBV13 to TRBJ2-7; 13 nucleotides line up with TRBD2. V lost 4 bases, J lost 6 bases, and 6 bases stayed unmatched. This CDR3 has 15 residues. Germline loops: CDR1 PRHDT, CDR2 FYEKMQ (reference sequence). CDR3 sequence: CASSSLAGGPSEQYF. The CDR3 nucleotides read TGTGCCAGCAGCTCACTAGCGGGGGGGCCGTCCGAGCAGTACTTC.

The chain employs TRBV5-1 and TRBJ1-5, with 9 nucleotides matching TRBD1. Germline V gene data show CDR1 as SGHRS and CDR2 as YFSETQ. V lost 5 bases, J lost 3 bases, and 6 bases stayed unmatched. This CDR3 contains 15 residues. CDR3 in amino acids: CASRAGTGFNQPQHF. In nucleotides, the CDR3 is TGCGCCAGCAGGGCCGGGACAGGGTTCAATCAGCCCCAGCATTTT.

The V gene is TRBV28, the J gene TRBJ1-4; 7 bases are shared with TRBD1. Unmatched junction bases numbered 2, after V lost 3 bases and J lost 4 bases. The length of the CDR3 is 14 residues. Per the germline V gene, CDR1 is MDHEN and CDR2 is SYDVKM. The CDR3 region has the DNA TGTGCCAGCAGTTTCTGGGACAGTAATGAAAAACTGTTTTTT. This translates into CASSFWDSNEKLFF. The full variable domain, its missing parts supplied by reference TRBV28 and TRBJ1-4, is DVKVTQSSRYLVKRTGEKVFLECVQDMDHENMFWYRQDPGLGLRLIYFSYDVKMKEKGDIPEGYSVSREKKERFSLILESASTNQTSMYLCASSFWDSNEKLFFGSGTQLSVL.

About this clone: One junction end does not reproduce the germline sequence, and a read error may be involved. The V gene is TRBV2, the J gene TRBJ1-1; D may be TRBD1 (6 bases). Germline CDR1 and CDR2: SNHLY and FYNNEI. The CDR3 totals 15 residues. In DNA form, the CDR3 reads TGTGCCCGCAGAATCGGGGGCGGGGGGAACACTGAAGCTTTCTTT. The encoded protein is CARRIGGGGNTEAFF.

This clone showed up just a few times. The chain couples TRBV6-1 to TRBJ1-2; D might be TRBD1 (5 bases). V was clipped by 3 bases and J by 5 bases, with 22 bases between them. Per germline, CDR1 MNHNS and CDR2 SASEGT. This CDR3 contains 17 residues. The CDR3 DNA sequence: TGTGCCAGCAGTGACTGGGACTTAAATCCCGCTTTTTATGGCTACACCTTC. Its translation: CASSDWDLNPAFYGYTF.

J is TRBJ2-3 and V is TRBV24-1; possibly TRBD1 for D (6 bases). The germline gives CDR1 KGHDR, CDR2 SFDVKD. The CDR3 extends over 15 amino acids. The V end was cut by 9 bases, the J end by 0 bases, with 15 bases between. The CDR3 is CATQESGQSTDTQYF. DNA of the CDR3: TGTGCCACCCAAGAGTCGGGACAAAGCACAGATACGCAGTATTTT.

The rearrangement uses TRBV5-1 and TRBJ1-3; D remains unclear. The V end lost 0 bases, the J end lost 0 bases, and 10 bases lay between the germline ends. From germline, CDR1 is SGHRS and CDR2 YFSETQ. The length of the CDR3 is 16 residues. The CDR3 bases are TGCGCCAGCAGCTTGGCGTTGGCAGGCTCTGGAAACACCATATATTTT. Its protein product is CASSLALAGSGNTIYF.

V is TRBV2 and J is TRBJ2-6; 7 bases are a match to TRBD1. The CDR3 length is 17 residues. Germline V CDR1 and CDR2: SNHLY, FYNNEI. Trimming cost V 5 bases and J 0 bases; bases outside gene matches: 7. CDR3 nucleotide sequence: TGTGCCAGCAGTCCCGGGACAGCTGACTCTGGGGCCAACGTCCTGACTTTC. Protein: CASSPGTADSGANVLTF.

This rearrangement joins TRBV5-1 to TRBJ2-1, with 10 bases fitting TRBD1. J was trimmed by 10 bases and V by 0 bases; bases with no gene match: 4. From germline, CDR1 is SGHRS and CDR2 YFSETQ. There are 14 residues in the CDR3. The CDR3 sequence is CASSLGDRGKEQFF. In nucleotides, the CDR3 is TGCGCCAGCAGCTTGGGGGACAGGGGTAAGGAGCAGTTCTTC. Full variable domain (remainder filled in from reference TRBV5-1 and TRBJ2-1): KAGVTQTPRYLIKTRGQQVTLSCSPISGHRSVSWYQQTPGQGLQFLFEYFSETQRNKGNFPGRFSGRQFSNSRSEMNVSTLELGDSALYLCASSLGDRGKEQFFGPGTRLTVL.

The chain recombines TRBV19 with TRBJ1-2; the D is unclear. V was cut by 5 bases and J by 2 bases, with 12 bases left in between. This CDR3 is built from 14 residues. In germline, CDR1 is LNHDA, CDR2 SQIVND (reference sequence). The CDR3 here is CASSWREKNYGYTF. The CDR3 DNA sequence: TGTGCCAGTAGTTGGAGGGAGAAGAACTATGGCTACACCTTC.

The gene calls are TRBV5-6 and TRBJ1-1; D is unresolved. The V end lost 2 bases, the J end lost 0 bases, and 14 bases lay between the germline ends. CDR1 and CDR2 from the germline V gene are SGHDT and YYEEEE. CDR3 length: 16 amino acids. The CDR3 nucleotides are TGTGCCAGCAGCTTAGTCAGACAAATTTTGAACACTGAAGCTTTCTTT. Protein product: CASSLVRQILNTEAFF.

V is TRBV9 and J is TRBJ1-5; TRBD1 matches 8 bases. The germline CDR1 and CDR2 sequences are SGDLS and YYNGEE. The junction had 6 bases not matched to a gene; V was cut back by 1 base and J by 6 bases. The CDR3 has 15 amino acids. The CDR3 protein is CASSVSTGAGQPQHF. DNA of the CDR3: TGTGCCAGCAGCGTATCGACAGGGGCGGGTCAGCCCCAGCATTTT. The full variable domain, rest sourced from reference TRBV9 and TRBJ1-5, is DSGVTQTPKHLITATGQRVTLRCSPRSGDLSVYWYQQSLDQGLQFLIQYYNGEERAKGNILERFSAQQFPDLHSELNLSSLELGDSALYFCASSVSTGAGQPQHFGDGTRLSIL.

The chain combines TRBV5-6 with TRBJ1-5; TRBD1 matches 9 bases. Germline CDR1 reads SGHDT; CDR2 reads YYEEEE. Trimming at V came to 4 bases and at J to 6 bases, leaving 8 bases not matched to a gene. CDR3 length: 15 amino acids. The CDR3 DNA reads as TGTGCCAGCAGCCCGGGACAGGGACACGCTCAGCCCCAGCATTTT. Its translation: CASSPGQGHAQPQHF.

This rearrangement joins TRBV18 to TRBJ1-1; unclear D gene. Looked up from germline, CDR1 is KGHSH and CDR2 is LQKENI. V shed 5 bases and J shed 10 bases, with 14 bases lying between them. The CDR3 has 12 amino acids. The chain's CDR3 is CASSEVPERAFF. CDR3 DNA: TGTGCCAGCTCAGAGGTACCGGAGCGAGCTTTCTTT.

The chain combines TRBV30 with TRBJ2-5; D perhaps matches TRBD2 (7 bases). Trimming removed 0 bases from V and 4 bases from J, with 12 bases in between. Germline V CDR1 and CDR2: GTSNPN, SVGIG (reference sequence). CDR3 size: 14 residues. CDR3 region: CAWSVRGARETQYF. CDR3 sequence (DNA): TGTGCCTGGAGTGTACGGGGGGCCAGAGAGACCCAGTACTTC.

This chain connects TRBV5-6 to TRBJ1-1; D is unclear. Germline V lookup: CDR1 SGHDT, CDR2 YYEEEE. The CDR3 loop spans 13 amino acids. Trimming cost V 1 base and J 5 bases, with 9 bases left between them. CDR3: CASSLLRKTEAFF. The CDR3 nucleotides are TGTGCCAGCAGCTTGCTCAGGAAGACTGAAGCTTTCTTT.

This sequence joins TRBV3-1 (or the pseudogene TRBV3-2) and TRBJ1-4, with unresolved D. From germline, CDR1 is LGHDT and CDR2 YNNKEL (reference sequence). The CDR3 runs to 11 residues. V was cut by 1 base and J by 8 bases, with 2 bases left in between. The CDR3 DNA follows: TGTGCCAGCAGCCAAGTAGAAAAACTGTTTTTT. It codes for CASSQVEKLFF.

This chain joins TRBV5-5 and TRBJ2-2; D is perhaps TRBD1 (6 bases). V lost 1 base to trimming and J lost 6 bases, with 19 bases between them. CDR1 is SGHKS, CDR2 YYEKEE, per germline (reference sequence). This CDR3 spans 17 amino acids. In nucleotides, the CDR3 is TGTGCCAGCAGCTTGAGGGGGACAACAGGGTCTTCCGGGGAGCTGTTTTTT. Protein product: CASSLRGTTGSSGELFF.

The rearrangement uses TRBV11-2 and TRBJ2-3; TRBD1 is a possible D gene (5 bases). The germline CDR1 and CDR2 sequences are SGHAT and FQNNGV. Trimming removed 1 base at V and 5 bases at J, with 16 bases between. This CDR3 spans 16 amino acids. CDR3 DNA sequence: TGTGCCAGCAGCTTAGGTTTCAGTCACACAGGAGATACGCAGTATTTT. Translation gives CASSLGFSHTGDTQYF. Filled out from reference TRBV11-2 and TRBJ2-3, the complete variable domain reads EAGVAQSPRYKIIEKRQSVAFWCNPISGHATLYWYQQILGQGPKLLIQFQNNGVVDDSQLPKDRFSAERLKGVDSTLKIQPAKLEDSAVYLCASSLGFSHTGDTQYFGPGTRLTVL.